These 2 T cell receptor beta chains share one sample of origin, sequenced in a study of neurological immune-mediated disorders. TCRdb fed the 5' RACE reads into MiXCR, producing one record per CDR3 protein. The sample gives 11,000 to 15,000 distinct CDR3 sequences, roughly 10% of which show up once; approximately 26% is in the top ten. Material: PBMCs. These TCRs come from a woman aged 35 to 49 in good health.

This clonotype has ten or more counts. This sequence joins TRBV29-1 and TRBJ2-7, with 10 positions matching TRBD2. The CDR3 totals 17 residues. V lost 4 bases and J lost 2; bases outside the gene matches: 14. Germline values: CDR1 SQVTM, CDR2 ANQGSEA. For the CDR3, the DNA is TGCAGCGTTGCGGGGGGTAGCGGGGGGCCTCACCCCTACGAGCAGTACTTC. Amino acids: CSVAGGSGGPHPYEQYF.

This clonotype was detected only a few times. The chain joins TRBV27 to TRBJ1-2, with no clear D. From germline, CDR1 is MNHEY and CDR2 SMNVEV (reference sequence). CDR3 length: 15 residues. With 3 bases removed from V and 4 bases from J, the gap between germline ends came to 15 bases. CDR3 sequence (DNA): TGTGCCAGCAGTTTGTGGGGAAGTGGCGCCTATGGCTACACCTTC. It yields the protein CASSLWGSGAYGYTF.